This TCR beta chain originates from a study of siplizumab effects on memory and regulatory T cells. Germline assignment: CDR1 MDHEN and CDR2 SYDVKM. The CDR3 contains 14 residues. The V gene lost 2 bases and the J gene lost 3 bases, with 10 bases spanning the gap. The study's findings and limits: An assignable phenotype, naive or memory, was missing from roughly 79-95% of proliferating CD4+ or CD8+ clones. Naive T cells were seemingly more diverse than memory cells, and major contributions to the alloresponse seemed to be made by them.

Clones were sequenced by immunoSEQ multiplex PCR, and TCRdb holds only the in-frame ones, with some missing. The profile shows fewer than 85,000 clones, roughly 94% of them singletons. About this clone: What it binds is not known.

This sequence joins TRBV28 and TRBJ1-2, with no clear D. The sample comprised CD8+ T cells sorted from blood. The source is a human donor in good health. This CDR3 is CASSLGPVYYGYTF. Written as DNA, the CDR3 is TGTGCCAGCAGTTTAGGGCCGGTCTACTATGGCTACACCTTC.